These 20 T cell receptor beta chains were sequenced from one sample in a study of patients and donors after allogeneic stem cell transplantation. TCRdb called the RT-PCR reads again in MiXCR, with one record for every CDR3 protein. Among some 92,000 distinct CDR3 sequences listed, around 46% were seen once. What was sequenced was blood, either unsorted or a sorted T cell fraction (not recorded which). The origin of the receptors is a human donor who was either an allogeneic HSCT recipient or a stem cell or donor lymphocyte infusion donor (not recorded which). It is not recorded whose cells these are; they may come from a transplant donor.

The chain is built from TRBV6-1 and TRBJ2-1; tentatively, D is TRBD1 (6 bases). This CDR3 has 14 residues. V gave up 5 bases and J gave up 4 bases, with 12 bases separating them. The V gene's germline CDR1 is MNHNS and CDR2 SASEGT. CDR3 protein: CASSRYRAYNEQFF. The CDR3 DNA sequence: TGTGCCAGCAGTCGGTACAGGGCATACAATGAGCAGTTCTTC.

The table lists this clonotype with many counts. The chain uses TRBV4-2 and TRBJ1-1, with 9 bases aligning to TRBD1. The ends lost 1 base at V and 7 bases at J; junction bases unmatched: 7. This CDR3 has 15 residues. CDR1 and CDR2 from the germline V gene are LGHNA and YNFKEQ. The CDR3 DNA reads as TGTGCCAGCAGCCAAGTTCCCCGGGACAGGGATGAAGCTTTCTTT. The encoded protein is CASSQVPRDRDEAFF.

The J gene is TRBJ1-5, the V gene TRBV7-9, with unresolved D. The CDR3 sequence is 13 residues long. Trimming pared 2 bases from V and 6 bases from J, leaving 8 bases between. From germline, CDR1 is SEHNR and CDR2 FQNEAQ (reference sequence). The DNA of the CDR3 is TGTGCCAGCAGCTTAACCGGCACTCAGCCCCAGCATTTT. It codes for CASSLTGTQPQHF.

The table lists this clonotype with a few counts. Here the CDR3 DNA reads TGTGCCAGCAGCGGACAAACAGGGGCGCAGGGTGGCTACACCTTC. Its translation: CASSGQTGAQGGYTF. J is TRBJ1-2 and V is TRBV9; 7 bases agree with TRBD1. Trimming at V came to 3 bases and at J to 7 bases, leaving 12 bases not matched to a gene. From germline, CDR1 is SGDLS and CDR2 YYNGEE. The CDR3 sequence is 15 residues long.

Only one count was recorded for this clonotype. The chain is built from TRBV19 and TRBJ1-1; D call uncertain. Trimming removed 5 bases at V and 4 bases at J, with 17 bases between. The CDR3 runs to 15 residues. The germline CDR1 and CDR2 sequences are LNHDA and SQIVND (reference sequence). In DNA form, the CDR3 reads TGTGCCAGTAGTGGGCAGGCTAACCACGGCACTGAAGCTTTCTTT. Protein sequence: CASSGQANHGTEAFF.

There are a few counts of this clonotype. The rearrangement joins TRBV5-5 to TRBJ1-1; a weak D match, TRBD1 (5 bases). The CDR3 spans 13 residues. In germline, CDR1 is SGHKS, CDR2 YYEKEE (reference sequence). Trimming pared 4 bases from V and 4 bases from J, leaving 11 bases between. The CDR3 DNA reads TGTGCCAGCAGCCGTCAGGGAGGCACTGAAGCTTTCTTT. It yields the protein CASSRQGGTEAFF.

This clonotype has only a few counts. The chain is built from TRBV11-3 and TRBJ1-4, with a possible D match to TRBD1 (6 bases). Germline V lookup: CDR1 SGHNT, CDR2 YENEEA. The CDR3 runs to 16 residues. Trimming removed 5 bases at V and 8 bases at J, with 21 bases between. DNA for the CDR3: TGTGCCAGCAGCCCTAGGGCACCCCCAGGGGAAGAAAAACTGTTTTTT. This sequence encodes CASSPRAPPGEEKLFF. Drawing the rest from reference TRBV11-3 and TRBJ1-4, the complete variable domain is EAGVVQSPRYKIIEKKQPVAFWCNPISGHNTLYWYLQNLGQGPELLIRYENEEAVDDSQLPKDRFSAERLKGVDSTLKIQPAELGDSAVYLCASSPRAPPGEEKLFFGSGTQLSVL.

J is TRBJ2-2 and V is TRBV20-1; 7 bases fit TRBD1. CDR1 and CDR2 from the germline V gene are DFQATT and SNEGSKA (reference sequence). V lost 2 bases, J lost 3 bases, and 3 bases stayed unmatched. The CDR3 is 14 residues long. CDR3 coding DNA: TGCAGTGCTAGAACAGGGGTCGACACCGGGGAGCTGTTTTTT. Its translation: CSARTGVDTGELFF.

V is TRBV10-3 and J is TRBJ1-2; D perhaps matches TRBD1 (5 bases). Looked up from germline, CDR1 is ENHRY and CDR2 is SYGVKD. The CDR3 is 17 residues long. With 6 bases removed from V and 0 bases from J, the gap between germline ends came to 20 bases. CDR3 DNA sequence: TGTGCCATCAGCCTCCTAGGGCGACAGTTTGCTAACTATGGCTACACCTTC. This codes for CAISLLGRQFANYGYTF.

This clonotype was observed a handful of times. CDR3 DNA: TGTGCCATCAGTGAGTCACAAGGACGGGCTAACTATGGCTACACCTTC. The encoded protein is CAISESQGRANYGYTF. The gene calls are TRBV10-3 and TRBJ1-2; D is ambiguous. The germline V and J ends were trimmed by 0 bases and 0 bases, with 11 bases remaining between them. This CDR3 has 16 amino acids. Germline V gene sequence: CDR1 ENHRY, CDR2 SYGVKD.

This clonotype has just a few counts. The gene calls are TRBV5-1 and TRBJ1-2, with D possibly matching TRBD1 (6 bases). Germline CDR1 SGHRS, CDR2 YFSETQ. CDR3 size: 14 residues. V lost 2 bases, J lost 8 bases, and 16 bases lay in between. CDR3 protein: CASSFLGGVEGYTF. In DNA, the CDR3 is TGCGCCAGCAGCTTCTTGGGGGGCGTGGAAGGCTACACCTTC.

The rearrangement joins TRBV7-9 to TRBJ1-5, with D possibly matching TRBD1 (6 bases). CDR1 and CDR2 from the germline V gene are SEHNR and FQNEAQ (reference sequence). This CDR3 spans 14 amino acids. Trimming pared 1 base from V and 8 bases from J, leaving 12 bases between. The DNA of the CDR3 is TGTGCCAGCAGCTTAGGGGGGCTTGAGAAGCCCCAGCATTTT. Its translation: CASSLGGLEKPQHF.

The chain uses TRBV20-1 and TRBJ2-3, with D possibly called TRBD1 or TRBD2 (5 bases each). Germline V gives CDR1 DFQATT, CDR2 SNEGSKA (reference sequence). The V and J ends lost 4 bases and 4 bases respectively, with 9 bases between them. CDR3 size: 12 residues. The CDR3 is CSAKRGADTQYF. The CDR3, as DNA: TGCAGTGCTAAGAGAGGGGCAGATACGCAGTATTTT.

The J gene is TRBJ1-1, the V gene TRBV6-2 or TRBV6-3, with 8 bases that match TRBD1. Germline lookup yields CDR1 MNHEY and CDR2 SVGEGT. V dropped 4 bases and J dropped 5; count of bases not matched to a gene: 3. The CDR3 covers 13 residues. DNA of the CDR3: TGTGCCAGCAGTTTCGACAGGGGTACTGAAGCTTTCTTT. Protein: CASSFDRGTEAFF.

This chain uses TRBV5-1 with TRBJ2-3; D not resolved. Trimming cost V 0 bases and J 4 bases, with 15 bases left between them. The V gene's germline CDR1 is SGHRS and CDR2 YFSETQ. This CDR3 contains 16 residues. The CDR3 loop is CASSLAGWLHPDTQYF. The CDR3 DNA is TGCGCCAGCAGCTTGGCGGGTTGGCTCCATCCAGATACGCAGTATTTT.

The chain has TRBV7-6 and TRBJ2-7; 10 bases map to TRBD2. The CDR3 is 17 residues long. Germline V gene lookup returns CDR1 SGHVS and CDR2 FNYEAQ. V trimming: 5 bases; J trimming: 3 bases; junction bases outside the gene matches: 13. CDR3 residues: CASSSLSGLALNYEQYF. For the CDR3, the DNA is TGTGCCAGCAGCAGTTTATCGGGACTAGCGCTGAACTACGAGCAGTACTTC.

The table lists this clonotype with a few counts. This chain joins TRBV12-3 or TRBV12-4 and TRBJ1-2, with no clear D. V was cut by 5 bases and J by 0 bases, with 4 bases left in between. CDR3 length: 12 residues. Here the CDR3 DNA reads TGTGCCAGCAGTGACGCTAACTATGGCTACACCTTC. It encodes CASSDANYGYTF.

The CDR3 nucleotides are TGCGCCAGCAGCTTGGATAGCGGGATGGGCACAGATACGCAGTATTTT. It codes for CASSLDSGMGTDTQYF. The V and J genes are TRBV5-1 and TRBJ2-3, with 8 bases that match TRBD2. CDR1 SGHRS and CDR2 YFSETQ come from the germline V gene. This CDR3 has 16 residues. The ends lost 0 bases at V and 1 base at J; junction bases unmatched: 4.

The chain carries TRBV5-1 and TRBJ2-7; D is undetermined. The germline V gene encodes CDR1 SGHRS and CDR2 YFSETQ. V was cut by 2 bases and J by 6 bases, with 9 bases left in between. This CDR3 contains 12 residues. For the CDR3, the DNA is TGCGCCAGCAGCTTAGATGGGTCCGAGCAGTACTTC. Translating it yields CASSLDGSEQYF.

V and J are TRBV20-1 and TRBJ1-2; 9 nucleotides line up with TRBD1. Unmatched junction bases numbered 7, after V lost 5 bases and J lost 6 bases. The CDR3 loop spans 13 amino acids. Per the germline V gene, CDR1 is DFQATT and CDR2 is SNEGSKA (reference sequence). The CDR3 DNA sequence: TGCAGTGCTCGGGACAGGGTGGTTCATGGCTACACCTTC. Translation gives CSARDRVVHGYTF.